The next 21 T cell receptor beta chains were all read from a single sample in a study of T cell clonotyping in hematopoietic cell transplantation. Generated by immunoSEQ multiplex PCR, the TCRdb table keeps only in-frame clones and is missing some. Among nearly 7,000 clones listed, roughly 98% were seen once. The input for sequencing was PBMCs, taken 30 days after allogeneic stem cell transplant. Every receptor here comes from a male patient aged 60 to 75 who had an allogeneic stem cell transplant from a related donor, so the T cells may come from the graft donor. Some clones in this sample may be carry-over from other donors' samples.

The chain is built from TRBV4-3 and TRBJ1-2; maybe TRBD1 (6 bases). The germline V gene has CDR1 LGHNA and CDR2 YSLEER. The V gene lost 0 bases and the J gene lost 2 bases, with 13 bases spanning the gap. The CDR3 has 16 residues. The CDR3 sequence: CASSQDAGQPNYGYTF. Written as DNA, the CDR3 is TGCGCCAGCAGCCAAGATGCAGGACAGCCAAACTATGGCTACACCTTC.

V gene TRBV5-1 combines with J gene TRBJ2-7; D perhaps matches TRBD2 (5 bases). Germline CDR1 SGHRS, CDR2 YFSETQ. The CDR3 is 14 residues long. V lost 6 bases to trimming and J lost 2 bases, with 15 bases between them. CDR3 in amino acids: CASTMDLTTYEQYF. DNA of the CDR3: TGCGCCAGCACCATGGACTTAACCACCTACGAGCAGTACTTC.

The chain is built from TRBV5-1 and TRBJ2-5, with D possibly being TRBD2 (7 bases). CDR1 SGHRS and CDR2 YFSETQ come from the germline V gene. This CDR3 has 14 residues. V lost 4 bases and J 5 bases, leaving 15 bases between the germline ends. CDR3 bases: TGCGCCAGCAGCCCTTGGGGGGGGCCGGAGACCCAGTACTTC. It specifies CASSPWGGPETQYF. Full variable domain (remainder filled in from reference TRBV5-1 and TRBJ2-5): KAGVTQTPRYLIKTRGQQVTLSCSPISGHRSVSWYQQTPGQGLQFLFEYFSETQRNKGNFPGRFSGRQFSNSRSEMNVSTLELGDSALYLCASSPWGGPETQYFGPGTRLLVL.

The chain employs TRBV19 and TRBJ1-1; 8 bases fit TRBD1. Germline CDR1 is LNHDA and CDR2 is SQIVND (reference sequence). This CDR3 region has 15 residues. Unmatched junction bases numbered 3, after V lost 3 bases and J lost 0 bases. This chain's CDR3 is CASSIDRGMNTEAFF. The CDR3 DNA sequence: TGTGCCAGTAGTATCGACAGGGGAATGAACACTGAAGCTTTCTTT.

Notes on this clone: The junction departs from the called germline gene at one end, perhaps through a read error. The chain has TRBV7-7 and TRBJ2-7, with 8 nucleotides matching TRBD2. CDR3 length: 15 residues. Per germline, CDR1 SSHAT and CDR2 FNYEAQ (reference sequence). The CDR3 sequence is CASSSRRGGIDEQYF. CDR3 DNA sequence: TGTGCTAGCAGCTCACGTCGGGGGGGGATCGACGAGCAGTACTTC.

This sequence joins TRBV19 and TRBJ1-2; D uncertain. Per germline, CDR1 LNHDA and CDR2 SQIVND (reference sequence). With 4 bases removed from V and 2 bases from J, the gap between germline ends came to 23 bases. This CDR3 has 18 amino acids. CDR3 amino acids: CASSKFSQANRVNYGYTF. CDR3 bases: TGTGCCAGTAGTAAGTTCTCCCAGGCGAATCGAGTCAACTATGGCTACACCTTC.

The rearrangement uses TRBV7-6 and TRBJ2-1; D gene uncertain. The CDR3 has 14 amino acids. Between the trimmed V and J ends, which lost 4 bases and 1 base, there was a span of 8 bases. Germline V lookup: CDR1 SGHVS, CDR2 FNYEAQ. The CDR3 protein is CASSSPGSYNEQFF. The DNA for the CDR3 is TGTGCCAGCAGCTCGCCGGGTTCCTACAATGAGCAGTTCTTC.

The gene calls are TRBV6-5 and TRBJ1-4; 7 bases map to TRBD1. Germline CDR1 is MNHEY and CDR2 is SVGAGI. The trim removed 6 bases at V and 3 bases at J, leaving 4 bases unmatched. This CDR3 comprises 14 residues. CDR3 sequence (DNA): TGTGCCAGCAGCGGGGACAGAGCTAATGAAAAACTGTTTTTT. It codes for CASSGDRANEKLFF.

The chain employs TRBV7-6 and TRBJ2-7; D ambiguous. The CDR3 is 14 residues long. The V and J ends lost 5 bases and 0 bases respectively, with 11 bases between them. CDR1 is SGHVS, CDR2 FNYEAQ, per germline. The CDR3 DNA sequence: TGTGCCAGCAGCAAATCCCTCAGCTCCTACGAGCAGTACTTC. Protein: CASSKSLSSYEQYF.

The rearrangement uses TRBV10-2 and TRBJ2-3; 7 bases agree with TRBD1. Losses at the gene ends were 5 bases for V and 3 bases for J; bases not matched to a gene: 11. The CDR3 covers 16 residues. The germline gives CDR1 WSHSY, CDR2 SAAADI. This CDR3 is CASSLTGEMGTDTQYF. CDR3 DNA: TGCGCCAGCAGTCTTACAGGGGAAATGGGTACAGATACGCAGTATTTT.

The chain employs TRBV9 and TRBJ1-2, with D possibly matching TRBD1 (6 bases). Germline V gene sequence: CDR1 SGDLS, CDR2 YYNGEE. The CDR3 is 13 residues long. The V end lost 4 bases, the J end lost 14 bases, and 21 bases lay between the germline ends. The CDR3 DNA sequence: TGTGCCAGCAGCACCCGGGACAACGCCAAGCGTACCTTC. Amino acid sequence: CASSTRDNAKRTF.

This sequence joins TRBV7-2 and TRBJ2-5; either TRBD1 or TRBD2 may fit D (5 bases each). Germline assignment: CDR1 SGHTA and CDR2 FQGNSA. This CDR3 has 14 amino acids. Trimming left V 5 bases short and J 11 bases short, with 21 bases between. The CDR3 loop reads CASSQRRDGQVQYF. The CDR3 DNA follows: TGTGCCAGCAGCCAGCGCCGGGACGGGCAAGTGCAGTACTTC.

The V call is TRBV29-1, the J call TRBJ1-1, with TRBD1 identical over 7 bases. CDR1 is SQVTM and CDR2 is ANQGSEA in the germline V gene. The CDR3 loop spans 14 amino acids. J was trimmed by 4 bases and V by 2 bases; bases with no gene match: 7. CDR3 in DNA: TGCAGCGTTGAAAAGGGGGCCCTCGGCACTGAAGCTTTCTTT. Translated: CSVEKGALGTEAFF.

J is TRBJ2-2 and V is TRBV11-3; weak D call: TRBD2 (6 bases). Deletions cut 8 bases from V and 5 bases from J, with 9 bases between. The CDR3 has 12 residues. Looked up from germline, CDR1 is SGHNT and CDR2 is YENEEA. CDR3 residues: CASRGKTGELFF. The CDR3 bases are TGTGCCAGCCGGGGGAAAACCGGGGAGCTGTTTTTT.

This chain connects TRBV7-2 to TRBJ1-2; a weak D match, TRBD1 (6 bases). This CDR3 has 13 amino acids. Trimming removed 1 base from V and 6 bases from J, with 9 bases in between. Looked up from germline, CDR1 is SGHTA and CDR2 is FQGNSA. The CDR3 DNA reads TGTGCCAGCAGCTTAGACAGGGAGGATGGCTACACCTTC. The encoded protein is CASSLDREDGYTF.

Points on this clone: Other DNA variants within this sample encode the same CDR3. The CDR3 DNA is TGTGCCATCTCCGCGGGGGCGGATACGCAGTATTTT. It specifies CAISAGADTQYF. J is TRBJ2-3 and V is TRBV25-1; TRBD2 might be the D (7 bases). From germline, CDR1 is MGHDK and CDR2 SYGVNS. The CDR3 spans 12 residues. The V gene lost 10 bases and the J gene lost 6 bases, with 14 bases spanning the gap.

The V and J genes are TRBV2 and TRBJ2-7, with a possible D match to TRBD2 (7 bases). Germline values: CDR1 SNHLY, CDR2 FYNNEI. Trimming pared 6 bases from V and 4 bases from J, leaving 13 bases between. The CDR3 runs 13 residues. Here the CDR3 reads CASRGGARYEQYF. In DNA, the CDR3 is TGTGCCAGCAGAGGGGGGGCAAGGTACGAGCAGTACTTC.

The CDR3 bases are TGCGCCAGCAGCTTGGCGGGTGGGAGCATGAACACTGAAGCTTTCTTT. It yields the protein CASSLAGGSMNTEAFF. The rearrangement joins TRBV5-1 to TRBJ1-1; D unresolved. The germline V and J ends were trimmed by 0 bases and 0 bases, with 12 bases remaining between them. Germline CDR1 and CDR2: SGHRS and YFSETQ. CDR3 length: 16 residues.

V and J are TRBV14 and TRBJ1-1, with D perhaps matching TRBD1 (5 bases). The CDR3 totals 14 residues. V shed 1 base and J shed 7 bases, with 13 bases lying between them. Germline CDR1 reads SGHDN; CDR2 reads FVKESK. The CDR3 spells CASSQAGFRLEAFF. The CDR3 DNA reads TGTGCCAGCAGCCAAGCAGGGTTTAGGCTTGAAGCTTTCTTT.

The DNA of the CDR3 is TGCGCCAGCAGCCAAGATAGGGGGTCGAACTATGGCTACACCTTC. This translates into CASSQDRGSNYGYTF. The chain couples TRBV4-3 to TRBJ1-2, with D maybe TRBD1 (6 bases). This CDR3 is 15 amino acids long. CDR1 and CDR2 (germline): LGHNA, YSLEER. The V and J ends lost 0 bases and 2 bases respectively, with 10 bases between them.

The chain combines TRBV15 with TRBJ1-5; D remains ambiguous. V shed 0 bases and J shed 3 bases, with 12 bases lying between them. Germline V CDR1 and CDR2: LNHNV, YYDKDF (reference sequence). The CDR3 extends over 16 amino acids. The CDR3: CATSRDRTANNQPQHF. CDR3 DNA: TGTGCCACCAGCAGAGATCGGACCGCTAACAATCAGCCCCAGCATTTT.